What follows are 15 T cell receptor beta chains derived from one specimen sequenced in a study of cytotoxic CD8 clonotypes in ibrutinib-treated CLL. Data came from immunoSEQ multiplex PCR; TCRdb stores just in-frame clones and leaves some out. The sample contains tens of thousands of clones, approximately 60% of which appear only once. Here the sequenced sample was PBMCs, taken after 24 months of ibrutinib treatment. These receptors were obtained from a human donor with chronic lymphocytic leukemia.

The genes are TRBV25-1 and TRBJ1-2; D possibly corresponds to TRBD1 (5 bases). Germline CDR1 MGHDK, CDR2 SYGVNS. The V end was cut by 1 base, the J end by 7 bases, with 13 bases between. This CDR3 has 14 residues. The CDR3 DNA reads TGTGCCAGCAGTGAATTTGGGGGGGTGACTGGCTACACCTTC. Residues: CASSEFGGVTGYTF.

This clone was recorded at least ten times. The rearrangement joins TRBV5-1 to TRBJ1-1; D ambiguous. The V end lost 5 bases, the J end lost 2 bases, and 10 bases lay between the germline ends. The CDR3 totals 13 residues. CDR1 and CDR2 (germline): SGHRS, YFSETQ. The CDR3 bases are TGCGCCAGCAGGAAGGAGGGAAACACTGAAGCTTTCTTT. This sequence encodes CASRKEGNTEAFF.

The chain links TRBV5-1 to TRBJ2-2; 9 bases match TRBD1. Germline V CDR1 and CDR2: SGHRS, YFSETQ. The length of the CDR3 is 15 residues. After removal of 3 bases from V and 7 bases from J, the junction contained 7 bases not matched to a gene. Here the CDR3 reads CASSSTGGAGGELFF. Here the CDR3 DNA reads TGCGCCAGCAGCTCTACAGGGGGCGCGGGCGGGGAGCTGTTTTTT. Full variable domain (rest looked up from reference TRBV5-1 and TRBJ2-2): KAGVTQTPRYLIKTRGQQVTLSCSPISGHRSVSWYQQTPGQGLQFLFEYFSETQRNKGNFPGRFSGRQFSNSRSEMNVSTLELGDSALYLCASSSTGGAGGELFFGEGSRLTVL.

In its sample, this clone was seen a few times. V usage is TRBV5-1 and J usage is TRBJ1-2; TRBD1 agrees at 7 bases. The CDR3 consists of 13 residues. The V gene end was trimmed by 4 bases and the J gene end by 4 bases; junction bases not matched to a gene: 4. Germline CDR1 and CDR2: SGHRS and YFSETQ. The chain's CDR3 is CASSGGTAYGYTF. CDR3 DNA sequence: TGCGCCAGCAGCGGGGGGACAGCCTATGGCTACACCTTC.

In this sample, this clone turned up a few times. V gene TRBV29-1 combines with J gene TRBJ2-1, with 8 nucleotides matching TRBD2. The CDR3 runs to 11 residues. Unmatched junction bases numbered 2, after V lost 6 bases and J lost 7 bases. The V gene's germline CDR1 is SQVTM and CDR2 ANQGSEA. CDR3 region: CSVRLANEQFF. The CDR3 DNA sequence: TGCAGCGTGAGACTAGCGAATGAGCAGTTCTTC.

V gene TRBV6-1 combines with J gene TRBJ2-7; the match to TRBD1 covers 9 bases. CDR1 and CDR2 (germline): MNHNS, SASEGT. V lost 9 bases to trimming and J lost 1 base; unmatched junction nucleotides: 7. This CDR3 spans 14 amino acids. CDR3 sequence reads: CASYDRGDSYEQYF. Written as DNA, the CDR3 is TGTGCCAGTTACGACAGGGGGGATTCCTACGAGCAGTACTTC.

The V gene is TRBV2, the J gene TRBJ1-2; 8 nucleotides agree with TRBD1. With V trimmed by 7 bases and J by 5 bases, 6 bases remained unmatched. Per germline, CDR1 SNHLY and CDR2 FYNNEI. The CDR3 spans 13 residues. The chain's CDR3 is CASIGQGLYGYTF. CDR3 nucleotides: TGTGCCAGCATTGGACAGGGACTATATGGCTACACCTTC.

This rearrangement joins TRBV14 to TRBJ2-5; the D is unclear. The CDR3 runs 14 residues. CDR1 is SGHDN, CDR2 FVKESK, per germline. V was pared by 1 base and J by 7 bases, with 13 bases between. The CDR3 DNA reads TGTGCCAGCAGCCAAGTGGGCAGCCTTAGGACCCAGTACTTC. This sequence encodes CASSQVGSLRTQYF.

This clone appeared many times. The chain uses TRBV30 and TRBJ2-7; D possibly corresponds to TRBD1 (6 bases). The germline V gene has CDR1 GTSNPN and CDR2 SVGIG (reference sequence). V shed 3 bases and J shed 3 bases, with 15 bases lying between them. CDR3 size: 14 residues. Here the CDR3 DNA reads TGTGCCTGGAGCTTCTCTGGGGGCGGCTACGAGCAGTACTTC. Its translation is CAWSFSGGGYEQYF. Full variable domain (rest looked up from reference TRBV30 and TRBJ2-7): SQTIHQWPATLVQPVGSPLSLECTVEGTSNPNLYWYRQAAGRGLQLLFYSVGIGQISSEVPQNLSASRPQDRQFILSSKKLLLSDSGFYLCAWSFSGGGYEQYFGPGTRLTVT.

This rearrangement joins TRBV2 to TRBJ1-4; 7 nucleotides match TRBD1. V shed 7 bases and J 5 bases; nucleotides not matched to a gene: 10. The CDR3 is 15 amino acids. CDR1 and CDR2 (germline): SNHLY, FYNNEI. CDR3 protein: CASTKRGTANEKLFF. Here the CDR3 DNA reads TGTGCCAGCACCAAAAGGGGGACAGCGAATGAAAAACTGTTTTTT. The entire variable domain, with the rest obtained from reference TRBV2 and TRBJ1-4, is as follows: EPEVTQTPSHQVTQMGQEVILRCVPISNHLYFYWYRQILGQKVEFLVSFYNNEISEKSEIFDDQFSVERPDGSNFTLKIRSTKLEDSAMYFCASTKRGTANEKLFFGSGTQLSVL.

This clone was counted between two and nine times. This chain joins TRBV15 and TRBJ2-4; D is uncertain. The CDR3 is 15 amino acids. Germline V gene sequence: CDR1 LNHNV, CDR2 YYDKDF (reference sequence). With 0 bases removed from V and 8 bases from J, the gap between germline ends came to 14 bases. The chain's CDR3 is CATSRDAAGGHIQYF. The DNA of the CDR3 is TGTGCCACCAGCAGAGATGCGGCCGGTGGACACATTCAGTACTTC.

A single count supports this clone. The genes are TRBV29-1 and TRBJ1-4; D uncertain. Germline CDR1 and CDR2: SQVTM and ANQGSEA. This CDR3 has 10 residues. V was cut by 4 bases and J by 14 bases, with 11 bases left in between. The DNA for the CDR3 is TGCAGCGTTGCCGGTGACAAGCTGTTTTTT. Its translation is CSVAGDKLFF.

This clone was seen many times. The CDR3 sequence is CASNLIGGQGAGNSPLHF. In nucleotides, the CDR3 is TGTGCCAGCAATCTGATAGGGGGACAGGGGGCGGGTAATTCACCCCTCCACTTT. The J gene is TRBJ1-6, the V gene TRBV7-8, with 12 nucleotides matching TRBD1. CDR1 and CDR2 (germline): SGHVS, FQNEAQ. Trimming cost V 7 bases and J 6 bases; bases outside gene matches: 13. The CDR3 is 18 residues long. Drawing the rest from reference TRBV7-8 and TRBJ1-6, the complete variable domain is GAGVSQSPRYKVAKRGQDVALRCDPISGHVSLFWYQQALGQGPEFLTYFQNEAQLDKSGLPSDRFFAERPEGSVSTLKIQRTQQEDSAVYLCASNLIGGQGAGNSPLHFGNGTRLTVT.

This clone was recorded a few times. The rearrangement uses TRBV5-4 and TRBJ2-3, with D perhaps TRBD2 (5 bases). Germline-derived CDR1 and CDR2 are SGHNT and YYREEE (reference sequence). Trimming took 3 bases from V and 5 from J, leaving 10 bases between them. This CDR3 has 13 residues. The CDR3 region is CASSYQRGDTQYF. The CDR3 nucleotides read TGTGCCAGCAGCTACCAACGGGGAGATACGCAGTATTTT.

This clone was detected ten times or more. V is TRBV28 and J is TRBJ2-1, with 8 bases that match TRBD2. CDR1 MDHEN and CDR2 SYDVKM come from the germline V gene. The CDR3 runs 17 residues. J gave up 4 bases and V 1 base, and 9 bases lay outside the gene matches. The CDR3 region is CASSLSGREANYNEQFF. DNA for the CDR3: TGTGCCAGCAGTTTATCCGGGCGGGAGGCGAATTACAATGAGCAGTTCTTC.